A single TCR beta chain is shown here with its context. Antigen: not known. This entry is derived from a study of PD-L1 blockade in urothelial cancer. CDR1 MDHEN and CDR2 SYDVKM come from the germline V gene. CDR3 length: 13 residues. V lost 6 bases to trimming and J lost 5 bases, with 11 bases between them. Regarding the study as a whole: Patients with durable benefit had greater blood expansion of tumor-associated TCR clones 3 weeks into treatment. Patients provided one FFPE tumor sample apiece, which was not taken right before treatment.

Each PCR reaction had synthetic TCR analog templates spiked into it. The assay was immunoSEQ multiplex PCR, and TCRdb's table has in-frame clones only and misses some. The data contain around 40,000 clones, just over 35% of them singletons. The source of this sequence is a man in his 60s with urothelial cancer. The chain has TRBV28 and TRBJ1-5; D unclear. The sample was tumor tissue, taken before atezolizumab (anti-PD-L1) treatment. The chain's CDR3 is CASRLMRDQPQHF. Here the CDR3 DNA reads TGTGCCAGCAGACTAATGCGGGATCAGCCCCAGCATTTT.